This T cell receptor (beta chain) was observed in a study of immune heterogeneity within non-small cell lung tumors. Turning to the study itself: Of all tumors, 4 turned out to be squamous cell carcinomas, more than eight were non-squamous carcinomas and 1 was not otherwise specified.

Findings and limits, study-wide: Different patients shared few of their high-frequency T-cell receptor beta clonotypes.

From germline, CDR1 is SGHVS and CDR2 FQNEAQ. The V end lost 3 bases, the J end lost 4 bases, and 7 bases lay between the germline ends. CDR3 length: 13 amino acids. In this sample, this clonotype turned up many times. What it binds is unknown. Bulk tumor genomic DNA constituted the template, at 550 to 750 ng per sample. Surgery yielded several widely spaced biopsies per primary tumor. With untreated, newly diagnosed non-small cell lung cancer, the patients went on to undergo curative surgery. Newly diagnosed patients with non-small cell lung cancer who were having surgery with curative intent served as donors. With 32 V and 13 J primers, multiplex PCR amplified the TCR beta CDR3. Via MiXCR, TCRdb re-called the multiplex PCR reads, giving one row per CDR3 protein. The repertoire includes several thousand distinct CDR3 sequences, 21% of them detected once, and 8% to 10% sits in the top ten.

The sample was lung tumor tissue. V usage is TRBV7-8 and J usage is TRBJ1-5, with D perhaps matching TRBD1 (5 bases). The clonotype was recovered from a woman aged 55-75 years with non-small cell lung cancer. The CDR3 DNA sequence: TGTGCCAGCAGCTTCGACAGTAATCAGCCCCAGCATTTT. Its protein product is CASSFDSNQPQHF.